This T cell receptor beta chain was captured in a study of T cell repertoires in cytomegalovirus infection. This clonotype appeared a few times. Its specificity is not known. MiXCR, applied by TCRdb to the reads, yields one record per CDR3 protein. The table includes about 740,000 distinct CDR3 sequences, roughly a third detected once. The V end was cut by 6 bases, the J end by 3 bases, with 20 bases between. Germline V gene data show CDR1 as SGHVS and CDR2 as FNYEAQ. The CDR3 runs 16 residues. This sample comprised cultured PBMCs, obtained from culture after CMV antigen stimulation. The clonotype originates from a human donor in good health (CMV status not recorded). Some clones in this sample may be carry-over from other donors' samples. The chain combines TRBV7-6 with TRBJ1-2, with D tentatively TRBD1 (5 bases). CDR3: CASRLSSPGKDYGYTF. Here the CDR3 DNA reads TGTGCCAGCAGATTGTCGTCGCCAGGGAAGGACTATGGCTACACCTTC.